These T cell receptor beta chains were read from a single sample in a study of metastatic and nonmetastatic thyroid tumors. TCRdb reassembled clones from the PCR reads with MiXCR. Counted here are under 95,000 clones, about 13% occurring once; the ten biggest clones make up approximately 11%. Sequencing was carried out using blood. The receptors were gathered from a female donor with papillary thyroid cancer or a benign thyroid nodule (not recorded which). Some clones in this sample may be carry-over from other donors' samples. Both conserved end residues are part of each CDR3. Fields, in order: J gene, V gene, D gene, CDR3 length, clone size, CDR3 protein, CDR3 DNA. The D gene is left open where the match is weak. Where a row states a size, it is once, few, many or the class of an expanded clone; other rows omit it.

j_call: TRBJ2-5; v_call: TRBV6-1; d_call: -; cdr3_length: 15; clone_size: many; cdr3_aa: CASSHRDTSQETQYF; cdr3_nt: TGTGCCAGCAGTCATCGGGACACCTCACAAGAGACCCAGTACTTC
j_call: TRBJ2-3; v_call: TRBV7-3; d_call: -; cdr3_length: 13; clone_size: -; cdr3_aa: CASSLGKADTQYF; cdr3_nt: TGTGCCAGCAGCTTAGGCAAAGCAGATACGCAGTATTTT
j_call: TRBJ1-2; v_call: TRBV28; d_call: -; cdr3_length: 15; clone_size: few; cdr3_aa: CASSPFLLPYYGYTF; cdr3_nt: TGTGCCAGCAGTCCTTTTCTGCTTCCCTACTATGGCTACACCTTC
j_call: TRBJ2-1; v_call: TRBV7-9; d_call: TRBD2; cdr3_length: 16; clone_size: few; cdr3_aa: CASSLEPSGRNNEQSF; cdr3_nt: TGTGCCAGCAGCTTAGAACCTAGCGGGAGAAACAATGAGCAGTCCTTC
j_call: TRBJ1-2; v_call: TRBV6-2/TRBV6-3; d_call: -; cdr3_length: 13; clone_size: many; cdr3_aa: CASSPQGFYGYTF; cdr3_nt: TGTGCCAGCAGCCCTCAGGGGTTCTATGGCTACACCTTC
j_call: TRBJ1-1; v_call: TRBV28; d_call: -; cdr3_length: 14; clone_size: many; cdr3_aa: CASSLSFMNTEAFF; cdr3_nt: TGTGCCAGCAGTTTGTCCTTCATGAACACTGAAGCTTTCTTT
j_call: TRBJ1-2; v_call: TRBV20-1; d_call: -; cdr3_length: 12; clone_size: many; cdr3_aa: CSASSANYGYTF; cdr3_nt: TGCAGTGCTAGTTCTGCTAACTATGGCTACACCTTC
j_call: TRBJ1-2; v_call: TRBV28; d_call: -; cdr3_length: 16; clone_size: many; cdr3_aa: CASSSNRDPRTYGYTF; cdr3_nt: TGTGCCAGCAGTAGTAACCGGGACCCGCGCACCTATGGCTACACCTTC
j_call: TRBJ2-1; v_call: TRBV9; d_call: -; cdr3_length: 18; clone_size: many; cdr3_aa: CASSGTTSRERAYNEQFF; cdr3_nt: TGTGCCAGCAGCGGAACCACCTCGCGAGAGAGGGCATACAATGAGCAGTTCTTC
j_call: TRBJ2-7; v_call: TRBV20-1; d_call: -; cdr3_length: 12; clone_size: many; cdr3_aa: CSASSRVHEQYF; cdr3_nt: TGCAGTGCTAGCTCCAGAGTCCACGAGCAGTACTTC
j_call: TRBJ2-7; v_call: TRBV11-1; d_call: TRBD1; cdr3_length: 17; clone_size: many; cdr3_aa: CASSLYGTPGQGNEQYF; cdr3_nt: TGTGCCAGCAGCTTATACGGGACCCCGGGACAGGGTAACGAGCAGTACTTC
j_call: TRBJ2-2; v_call: TRBV6-1; d_call: TRBD2; cdr3_length: 18; clone_size: few; cdr3_aa: CASSGFRTRGRQSGGLFF; cdr3_nt: TGTGCCAGCAGTGGATTCCGGACTAGAGGGAGACAGTCCGGGGGGCTGTTTTTT
j_call: TRBJ2-6; v_call: TRBV4-2; d_call: -; cdr3_length: 16; clone_size: many; cdr3_aa: CASSQDRAAGANVLTF; cdr3_nt: TGTGCCAGCAGCCAAGACAGGGCCGCTGGGGCCAACGTCCTGACTTTC
j_call: TRBJ1-1; v_call: TRBV9; d_call: -; cdr3_length: 17; clone_size: many; cdr3_aa: CASSVGGGSGPNTEAFF; cdr3_nt: TGTGCCAGCAGCGTAGGTGGGGGGTCAGGGCCAAACACTGAAGCTTTCTTT